The T cell receptor beta chain under discussion was sequenced for a study of blood T cell repertoires in COVID-19. TCRdb's table, derived via immunoSEQ multiplex PCR, lists solely in-frame clones and lacks some. The data contain 200,000 or so clones, nearly 90% of them seen just once; the ten biggest clones take up roughly 10%. In assigning cohorts, the study relied on participant-reported clinical history. Two negative PCRs, clearance, or symptom resolution were required of recovered Cohort 3 donors. The V gene's germline CDR1 is SGHRS and CDR2 YFSETQ. There are 15 residues in the CDR3. Trimming pared 4 bases from V and 1 base from J, leaving 14 bases between.

The clonotype comes from a man younger than 45 who had recovered from COVID-19. The chain recombines TRBV5-1 with TRBJ1-2; TRBD1 is a possible D gene (6 bases). Sequenced sample: PBMCs or T cells enriched from blood (not recorded which). CDR3 sequence: CASSPGQTVNYGYTF. In DNA, the CDR3 is TGCGCCAGCAGCCCTGGACAGACAGTTAACTATGGCTACACCTTC.